This T cell receptor (beta chain) is drawn from a study of blood T cell repertoires in COVID-19. Method: immunoSEQ multiplex PCR; TCRdb's copy keeps in-frame clones and lacks some. Of 50,000 or so clones in the sample, approximately 86% were seen once. V shed 4 bases and J 3 bases; nucleotides not matched to a gene: 10. The germline V gene encodes CDR1 SGDLS and CDR2 YYNGEE. The CDR3 is made up of 18 amino acids. This receptor was obtained from a man in his forties with acute or convalescent COVID-19. Material: peripheral blood. This chain joins TRBV9 and TRBJ2-1, with 13 positions matching TRBD2. The CDR3 loop is CASSPGLAGPTDYNEQFF. The CDR3 DNA reads as TGTGCCAGCAGCCCGGGACTAGCGGGGCCCACGGACTACAATGAGCAGTTCTTC.